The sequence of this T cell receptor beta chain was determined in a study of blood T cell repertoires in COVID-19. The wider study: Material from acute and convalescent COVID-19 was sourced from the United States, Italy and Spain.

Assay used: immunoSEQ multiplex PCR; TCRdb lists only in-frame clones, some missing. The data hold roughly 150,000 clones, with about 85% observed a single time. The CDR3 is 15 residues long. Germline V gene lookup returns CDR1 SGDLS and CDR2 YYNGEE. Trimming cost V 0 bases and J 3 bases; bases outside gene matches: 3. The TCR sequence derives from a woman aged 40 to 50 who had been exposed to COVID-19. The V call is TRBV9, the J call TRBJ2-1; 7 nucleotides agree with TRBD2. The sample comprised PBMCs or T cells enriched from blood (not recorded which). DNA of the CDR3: TGTGCCAGCAGCGTAGGGCGGGGGTACTACAATGAGCAGTTCTTC. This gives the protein CASSVGRGYYNEQFF.